The 17 T cell receptor beta chains in this list originate from one sample, sequenced in a study of T-cell reconstitution after alpha-beta-depleted transplantation in children. Unique molecular identifiers were used in preparing the TCRbeta library. MiXCR, run by TCRdb on the PCR reads, gives a single entry per CDR3 protein. The repertoire includes 150,000 to 200,000 distinct CDR3 sequences, roughly 10% of them detected once, and roughly an eighth sits in the top ten. Specimen: PBMCs, collected before TCRalphabeta/CD19-depleted stem cell transplant. The origin of the receptors is a boy younger than 10 with acute myeloid leukemia, due to receive a stem cell transplant.

This clonotype was detected ten times or more. The chain links TRBV27 to TRBJ1-6; D not resolved. CDR1 MNHEY and CDR2 SMNVEV come from the germline V gene (reference sequence). The CDR3 contains 16 residues. V was trimmed by 2 bases and J by 3 bases, leaving 11 bases between them. The CDR3 sequence is CASSLRIQFYNSPLHF. Here the CDR3 DNA reads TGTGCCAGCAGTTTACGAATCCAGTTCTATAATTCACCCCTCCACTTT.

This clonotype was found many times. The rearrangement links TRBV10-2 to TRBJ1-5, with TRBD1 as a possible D gene (5 bases). Trimming took off 3 bases at V and 0 bases at J, with 9 bases between the two ends. In germline, CDR1 is WSHSY, CDR2 SAAADI. This CDR3 comprises 15 residues. The DNA for the CDR3 is TGCGCCAGCAGTGACCGGGGGATTAGCAATCAGCCCCAGCATTTT. Amino acids: CASSDRGISNQPQHF.

This clonotype was seen repeatedly, ten times or more. This chain links TRBV5-1 with TRBJ2-1, with 9 bases fitting TRBD1. Trimming removed 4 bases from V and 12 bases from J; junction bases left unmatched: 14. CDR1 is SGHRS and CDR2 is YFSETQ in the germline V gene. The CDR3 is made up of 15 amino acids. CDR3 bases: TGCGCCAGCAGCGTAGGGACAGGGTATATAGCTGGGCAGTTCTTC. Translation gives CASSVGTGYIAGQFF.

This clonotype was detected ten times or more. The chain's CDR3 is CASSPSTSGRKTQYF. CDR3 coding DNA: TGTGCCAGCAGCCCTTCGACTAGCGGCAGAAAGACCCAGTACTTC. The chain carries TRBV7-3 and TRBJ2-5; 9 nucleotides match TRBD2. Looked up from germline, CDR1 is SGHTA and CDR2 is FQGTGA. The CDR3 is made up of 15 amino acids. Unmatched junction bases numbered 10, after V lost 5 bases and J lost 6 bases.

This clonotype was seen at least ten times. The rearrangement joins TRBV5-1 to TRBJ1-5, with D possibly being TRBD1 (5 bases). Germline-derived CDR1 and CDR2 are SGHRS and YFSETQ. This CDR3 region has 13 residues. The V end was cut by 2 bases, the J end by 7 bases, with 10 bases between. CDR3 region: CASSFEGRQPQHF. The CDR3 nucleotides read TGCGCCAGCAGCTTTGAGGGGCGCCAGCCCCAGCATTTT.

This clonotype was observed many times. The chain recombines TRBV7-9 with TRBJ2-1; the match to TRBD1 covers 7 bases. The V and J ends lost 5 bases and 5 bases, in that order; junction bases with no gene match: 3. CDR1 SEHNR and CDR2 FQNEAQ come from the germline V gene (reference sequence). This CDR3 region has 13 residues. The CDR3 nucleotides are TGTGCCAGCAGCGGGACAGCTAACAATGAGCAGTTCTTC. Translating it yields CASSGTANNEQFF.

This clonotype was counted many times. CDR3 in amino acids: CASSYYSWDSEAFF. DNA for the CDR3: TGCGCCAGCAGCTACTACTCCTGGGACAGTGAAGCTTTCTTT. The chain links TRBV5-1 to TRBJ1-1, with 7 bases matching TRBD1. CDR3 length: 14 amino acids. CDR1 is SGHRS, CDR2 YFSETQ, per germline. After removal of 3 bases from V and 7 bases from J, the junction contained 9 bases not matched to a gene. Combining the CDR3 with reference TRBV5-1 and TRBJ1-1 gives the whole variable domain KAGVTQTPRYLIKTRGQQVTLSCSPISGHRSVSWYQQTPGQGLQFLFEYFSETQRNKGNFPGRFSGRQFSNSRSEMNVSTLELGDSALYLCASSYYSWDSEAFFGQGTRLTVV.

This clonotype was picked up many times. V is TRBV11-2 and J is TRBJ2-4; no definite D call. The CDR3 contains 16 residues. The germline V and J ends were trimmed by 6 bases and 0 bases, with 15 bases remaining between them. Looked up from germline, CDR1 is SGHAT and CDR2 is FQNNGV. The CDR3 is CASRDPLRRAKNIQYF. DNA for the CDR3: TGTGCCAGCAGGGACCCCCTTCGGAGAGCCAAAAACATTCAGTACTTC.

This clonotype has at least ten counts. The rearrangement links TRBV29-1 to TRBJ2-3, with 13 bases aligning to TRBD2. The CDR3 covers 15 residues. The junction had 3 bases not matched to a gene; V was cut back by 2 bases and J by 4 bases. Germline lookup yields CDR1 SQVTM and CDR2 ANQGSEA. The CDR3 nucleotides are TGCAGCGTTGAATTTGGGACTAGCGGGGCAGATACGCAGTATTTT. This gives the protein CSVEFGTSGADTQYF.

The chain combines TRBV5-1 with TRBJ2-2, with 9 nucleotides matching TRBD2. CDR3 length equals 16 residues. CDR1 and CDR2 (germline): SGHRS, YFSETQ. Trimming removed 5 bases from V and 1 base from J; junction bases left unmatched: 6. CDR3 loop: CASSPLAGKNTGELFF. The CDR3 region has the DNA TGCGCCAGCAGTCCTCTAGCGGGAAAGAACACCGGGGAGCTGTTTTTT.

The table lists this clonotype with many counts. The chain combines TRBV27 with TRBJ2-1; 7 nucleotides align to TRBD1. J was trimmed by 14 bases and V by 2 bases; bases with no gene match: 15. The germline CDR1 and CDR2 sequences are MNHEY and SMNVEV (reference sequence). This CDR3 has 15 amino acids. CDR3 sequence reads: CASSLGAGGDSRKFF. In DNA, the CDR3 is TGTGCCAGCAGTTTAGGGGCAGGGGGTGACTCCCGGAAGTTCTTC.

This clonotype was seen many times. The chain's CDR3 is CSAGGTGKNQPQHF. The CDR3 region has the DNA TGCAGTGCTGGTGGGACAGGGAAGAATCAGCCCCAGCATTTT. This chain uses TRBV20-1 with TRBJ1-5, with 9 bases that match TRBD1. Germline loops: CDR1 DFQATT, CDR2 SNEGSKA (reference sequence). J was trimmed by 4 bases and V by 5 bases; bases with no gene match: 6. The CDR3 has 14 amino acids.

This clonotype was observed at least ten times. This chain joins TRBV18 and TRBJ1-1; weak D call: TRBD1 (6 bases). The CDR3 loop spans 11 amino acids. Per germline, CDR1 KGHSH and CDR2 LQKENI. The CDR3 spells CANREGTEAFF. The CDR3 region has the DNA TGTGCTAACAGGGAGGGCACTGAAGCTTTCTTT.

This clonotype was counted many times. The V and J genes are TRBV6-5 and TRBJ2-1; no clear D. This CDR3 contains 14 residues. V lost 8 bases and J 0 bases, leaving 11 bases between the germline ends. Germline V gene sequence: CDR1 MNHEY, CDR2 SVGAGI. The CDR3 protein is CASGFYPSYNEQFF. DNA for the CDR3: TGTGCCAGCGGCTTTTACCCCTCCTACAATGAGCAGTTCTTC.

At least ten counts were recorded for this clonotype. J is TRBJ2-3 and V is TRBV11-1; perhaps TRBD2 as D (6 bases). Looked up from germline, CDR1 is SGHAT and CDR2 is FQDESV (reference sequence). The CDR3 spans 16 residues. V gave up 3 bases and J gave up 2 bases, with 15 bases separating them. The CDR3 reads CASSFGQRAYTDTQYF. DNA of the CDR3: TGTGCCAGCAGCTTTGGCCAGCGGGCGTACACAGATACGCAGTATTTT. Together with reference TRBV11-1 and TRBJ2-3, the CDR3 gives the full variable domain: EAEVAQSPRYKITEKSQAVAFWCDPISGHATLYWYRQILGQGPELLVQFQDESVVDDSQLPKDRFSAERLKGVDSTLKIQPAELGDSAMYLCASSFGQRAYTDTQYFGPGTRLTVL.

Ten or more counts support this clonotype. The rearrangement joins TRBV7-9 to TRBJ1-4; tentative D call: TRBD1 (5 bases). The germline V and J ends were trimmed by 4 bases and 5 bases, with 11 bases remaining between them. The CDR3 length is 14 residues. Germline V gene data show CDR1 as SEHNR and CDR2 as FQNEAQ (reference sequence). For the CDR3, the DNA is TGTGCCAGCAGCTCAGGGACCTTCAATGAAAAACTGTTTTTT. As protein: CASSSGTFNEKLFF.

There are many counts of this clonotype. CDR3 bases: TGCGCCAGCAGCTCAACAAGAGGAGGCTACACCTTC. Translated: CASSSTRGGYTF. The chain combines TRBV5-1 with TRBJ1-2, with D uncertain. The CDR3 length is 12 residues. The V end was cut by 3 bases, the J end by 8 bases, with 11 bases between. CDR1 and CDR2 (germline): SGHRS, YFSETQ.